This T cell receptor (beta chain) was captured in a study of OX40 agonist ivuxolimab in advanced cancers. Study context: Six ivuxolimab dose levels, 0.01 to 10 mg/kg, were given intravenously every 2 weeks. Earlier anti-PD-1, anti-PD-L1 or anti-CTLA-4 therapy was permitted; over 35% had received some.

This table comes from immunoSEQ multiplex PCR, and its TCRdb copy is limited to in-frame clones, with some not included. The table lists about 79,000 clones, 90% to 95% of them singletons. If patients had autoimmune disease history or systemic immunosuppression, they were excluded. Germline CDR1 SEHNR, CDR2 FQNEAQ (reference sequence). Trimming removed 2 bases from V and 7 bases from J; junction bases left unmatched: 10. This CDR3 region has 17 residues. The origin of this receptor is an adult with an advanced solid tumor such as melanoma, head and neck, liver or kidney cancer. V usage is TRBV7-9 and J usage is TRBJ2-1; TRBD1 matches at 11 bases. This specimen consisted of CD4+ or CD8+ T cells sorted from blood, obtained in a trial of the OX40 agonist ivuxolimab. CDR3 region: CASSLSPGQGVSNEQFF. DNA of the CDR3: TGTGCCAGCAGCTTATCCCCGGGACAGGGGGTTTCGAATGAGCAGTTCTTC.